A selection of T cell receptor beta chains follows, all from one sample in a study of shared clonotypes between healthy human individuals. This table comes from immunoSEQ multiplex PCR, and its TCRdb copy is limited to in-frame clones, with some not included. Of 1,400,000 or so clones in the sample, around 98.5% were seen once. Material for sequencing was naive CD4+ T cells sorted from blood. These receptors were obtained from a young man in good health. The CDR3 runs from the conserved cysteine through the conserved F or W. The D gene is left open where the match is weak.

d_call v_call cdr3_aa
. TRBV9 CASSDSFPDTQYF
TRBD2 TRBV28 CASRSGSLNGEQYF
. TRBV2 CASMEAETQYF
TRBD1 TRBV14 CASSRTGGRGYEQYF
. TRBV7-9 CASSPRRGGGEKLFF
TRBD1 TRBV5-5 CASSLGQYNEQFF
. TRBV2 CASKGVQGRQPQHF
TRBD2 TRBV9 CASSATSGFPPGETQYF
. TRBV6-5 CASRMDWAYNEQFF
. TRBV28 CASSSPISGPPNEKLFF
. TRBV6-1 CASSVVYEQYF
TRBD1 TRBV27 CASSLYGTGQGYEQYF
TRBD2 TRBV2 CASRWEGLNTGELFF
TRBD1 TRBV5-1 CASSTDRAGYEQYF
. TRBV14 CASSQIGANYGYTF
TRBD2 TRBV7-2 CASSVAELAGVAEQYF
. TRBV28 CASSPRRTALGYGYTF
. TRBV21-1 CASSTSIPGTTKYF
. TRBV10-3 CAISELGDAQHF
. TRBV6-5 CASSYGPGQGEQFF